The present T cell receptor beta chain was sequenced within a study of OX40 agonist ivuxolimab in advanced cancers. Study-level information: The diagnoses of dose-escalation patients were hepatocellular carcinoma, melanoma, renal cell or head and neck cancer.

The table came from immunoSEQ multiplex PCR; TCRdb's copy has only in-frame clones and leaves some out. The table lists approximately 80,000 clones, 90% of them singletons. To note about this clone: Its specificity is unknown.

Patients who had autoimmune disease history or got systemic immunosuppression were left out. V was clipped by 6 bases and J by 0 bases, with 14 bases between them. Germline CDR1 SNHLY, CDR2 FYNNEI. The CDR3 loop spans 15 amino acids. Points from the study as a whole: CD8+ T cells averaged more expanded clones than CD4+.

The sample here was CD4+ or CD8+ T cells sorted from blood, taken in a trial of the OX40 agonist ivuxolimab. The TCR sequence derives from an adult with an advanced solid tumor such as melanoma, head and neck, liver or kidney cancer. This chain links TRBV2 with TRBJ1-1; TRBD1 is a possible D gene (5 bases). CDR3 amino acids: CASSAGPIMNTEAFF. CDR3 DNA sequence: TGTGCCAGCAGCGCGGGACCCATCATGAACACTGAAGCTTTCTTT.